This T cell receptor (beta chain) is drawn from a study of blood T cells in healthy people across ages. PCR was performed a second time for roughly 7 to 11 cycles using a sample-barcoded 5' primer and a J-beta primer mix. TCRdb redid the calling of the 5' RACE reads with MiXCR, one entry per CDR3 protein. This table holds fewer than 900,000 distinct CDR3 sequences, 45% to 50% found once. Germline V gene lookup returns CDR1 MNHNY and CDR2 SVGAGI (reference sequence). The CDR3 sequence is 14 residues long. The chain couples TRBV6-6 to TRBJ2-5; TRBD2 might be the D (6 bases). The DNA end is a closer match to TRBJ2-7, so the J assignment may be wrong. Material: blood. The source of this sequence is a woman in her fifties or sixties in good health. This chain's CDR3 is CASSFASVPHEQYF. DNA for the CDR3: TGTGCCAGCAGTTTTGCTAGCGTACCACACGAGCAGTACTTC.